This passage covers 19 T cell receptor beta chains from one sample sequenced in a study of T cell repertoires in cytomegalovirus infection. MiXCR, run by TCRdb on the reads, gives a single entry per CDR3 protein. This table holds fewer than 250,000 distinct CDR3 sequences, 20% to 25% found once. Sequenced sample: CD8+ T cells from PBMCs. The receptors were gathered from a human donor in good health (CMV status not recorded). Some clones in this sample may be carry-over from other donors' samples.

At least ten counts were recorded for this clonotype. The chain uses TRBV7-8 and TRBJ2-7; 9 nucleotides line up with TRBD1. V shed 1 base and J 5 bases; nucleotides not matched to a gene: 6. The CDR3 has 15 amino acids. Germline V CDR1 and CDR2: SGHVS, FQNEAQ. Written as DNA, the CDR3 is TGTGCCAGCAGCTTAGTAGGGACAGGGATCCACGAGCAGTACTTC. Amino acids: CASSLVGTGIHEQYF.

This clonotype was counted a few times. The chain links TRBV2 to TRBJ1-2; D remains unclear. Germline CDR1 and CDR2: SNHLY and FYNNEI. This CDR3 has 13 residues. The germline V and J ends were trimmed by 0 bases and 7 bases, with 9 bases remaining between them. CDR3 nucleotides: TGTGCCAGCAGTGAAGCTCCCGTAAGTGGCTACACCTTC. It translates to CASSEAPVSGYTF.

The chain is built from TRBV28 and TRBJ2-1, with D perhaps assigned TRBD1 or TRBD2 (5 bases each). There are 14 residues in the CDR3. Germline V lookup: CDR1 MDHEN, CDR2 SYDVKM. Trimming stripped 7 bases from V and 4 bases from J, with 14 bases between. CDR3 in amino acids: CASNPGTIYNEQFF. For the CDR3, the DNA is TGTGCCAGCAATCCGGGGACCATTTACAATGAGCAGTTCTTC.

This clonotype has more than one count but fewer than ten. V and J are TRBV14 and TRBJ2-3, with D uncertain. This CDR3 has 16 amino acids. Trimming cost V 1 base and J 4 bases, with 15 bases left between them. Germline V gives CDR1 SGHDN, CDR2 FVKESK. The CDR3 DNA reads as TGTGCCAGCAGCCAAGGACTGCCGGCGTGGGCAGATACGCAGTATTTT. Translation: CASSQGLPAWADTQYF.

The chain carries TRBV5-1 and TRBJ2-1, with 12 bases fitting TRBD2. CDR3 length: 16 amino acids. CDR1 SGHRS and CDR2 YFSETQ come from the germline V gene. J was trimmed by 9 bases and V by 3 bases; bases with no gene match: 10. As DNA, the CDR3 is TGCGCCAGCAGCTCCCCCGAGACTAGCGGGGGAGGTGAGCAGTTCTTC. Translating gives CASSSPETSGGGEQFF.

This clonotype was seen more than once but under ten times. CDR3 in amino acids: CASSLLGDDSNQPQHF. DNA of the CDR3: TGTGCCAGCAGCTTACTGGGGGACGATAGCAATCAGCCCCAGCATTTT. The chain links TRBV7-9 to TRBJ1-5; D may be TRBD1 (5 bases). Trimming took off 2 bases at V and 0 bases at J, with 11 bases between the two ends. This CDR3 contains 16 residues. Germline V gene sequence: CDR1 SEHNR, CDR2 FQNEAQ (reference sequence).

The chain couples TRBV28 to TRBJ2-3, with 8 positions matching TRBD2. V shed 2 bases and J 2 bases; nucleotides not matched to a gene: 6. Germline V gives CDR1 MDHEN, CDR2 SYDVKM. The CDR3 has 16 amino acids. This CDR3 reads CASSLLSGGTTDTQYF. The CDR3 DNA follows: TGTGCCAGCAGTTTACTGAGCGGGGGAACCACAGATACGCAGTATTTT.

This clonotype was picked up many times. This chain's CDR3 is CASSFGTSGNNEQFF. The CDR3, as DNA: TGTGCCAGCAGCTTCGGGACTAGCGGGAACAATGAGCAGTTCTTC. The chain couples TRBV7-6 to TRBJ2-1; 13 bases match TRBD2. This CDR3 contains 15 residues. The germline CDR1 and CDR2 sequences are SGHVS and FNYEAQ. Trimming cost V 3 bases and J 5 bases; bases outside gene matches: 1.

This clonotype has only a few counts. The V and J genes are TRBV5-5 and TRBJ1-2; unclear D gene. Germline lookup yields CDR1 SGHKS and CDR2 YYEKEE (reference sequence). This CDR3 has 16 residues. The V end was cut by 0 bases, the J end by 0 bases, with 12 bases between. The CDR3 loop is CASSLAPGGSNYGYTF. The CDR3 nucleotides are TGTGCCAGCAGCTTGGCCCCTGGAGGTTCTAACTATGGCTACACCTTC.

CDR3: CASSDPIVYEQYF. The CDR3 coding sequence is TGTGCCAGCAGTGACCCGATCGTCTACGAGCAGTACTTC. The chain recombines TRBV25-1 with TRBJ2-7; D is unclear. Germline assignment: CDR1 MGHDK and CDR2 SYGVNS. CDR3 length equals 13 residues. V lost 3 bases to trimming and J lost 3 bases, with 9 bases between them.

Ten or more counts support this clonotype. This sequence joins TRBV7-2 and TRBJ1-3; a weak D match, TRBD1 (5 bases). The CDR3 covers 16 residues. CDR1 is SGHTA, CDR2 FQGNSA, per germline. V lost 5 bases, J lost 0 bases, and 14 bases lay in between. The CDR3 sequence is CASSEGRLSSGNTIYF. In DNA, the CDR3 is TGTGCCAGCAGCGAGGGACGGCTGAGCTCTGGAAACACCATATATTTT. Full variable domain (remainder filled in from reference TRBV7-2 and TRBJ1-3): GAGVSQSPSNKVTEKGKDVELRCDPISGHTALYWYRQSLGQGLEFLIYFQGNSAPDKSGLPSDRFSAERTGGSVSTLTIQRTQQEDSAVYLCASSEGRLSSGNTIYFGEGSWLTVV.

This clonotype was detected once. The chain is built from TRBV5-6 and TRBJ2-7; a possible D gene is TRBD1 (6 bases). The CDR3 contains 12 residues. V dropped 3 bases and J dropped 6 bases, with 10 bases sitting between them. The V gene's germline CDR1 is SGHDT and CDR2 YYEEEE. CDR3 protein: CASSWGPVEQYF. The DNA of the CDR3 is TGTGCCAGCAGCTGGGGGCCCGTCGAGCAGTACTTC.

This chain connects TRBV7-9 to TRBJ2-3, with D perhaps matching TRBD1 (5 bases). The CDR3 is 10 amino acids. The germline gives CDR1 SEHNR, CDR2 FQNEAQ (reference sequence). V was trimmed by 5 bases and J by 10 bases, leaving 7 bases between them. The CDR3 region has the DNA TGTGCCAGCAGCCAGGGCCCGCAGTATTTT. It specifies CASSQGPQYF.

The chain links TRBV19 to TRBJ1-5, with no clear D. The V gene's germline CDR1 is LNHDA and CDR2 SQIVND (reference sequence). V was clipped by 3 bases and J by 9 bases, with 12 bases between them. The CDR3 sequence is 13 residues long. CDR3 protein: CASSIMVNGPQHF. In DNA, the CDR3 is TGTGCCAGTAGTATTATGGTGAATGGGCCCCAGCATTTT. Filled out from reference TRBV19 and TRBJ1-5, the complete variable domain reads DGGITQSPKYLFRKEGQNVTLSCEQNLNHDAMYWYRQDPGQGLRLIYYSQIVNDFQKGDIAEGYSVSREKKESFPLTVTSAQKNPTAFYLCASSIMVNGPQHFGDGTRLSIL.

There are a few counts of this clonotype. CDR3 nucleotides: TGTGCCAGCACACCTACAGGGTTGAACACTGAAGCTTTCTTT. Residues: CASTPTGLNTEAFF. The genes are TRBV25-1 and TRBJ1-1; D perhaps matches TRBD1 (6 bases). There are 14 residues in the CDR3. V was shortened by 7 bases and J by 0 bases, with 12 bases between the two germline ends. Germline V gene lookup returns CDR1 MGHDK and CDR2 SYGVNS.

This clonotype occurred many times. The CDR3 DNA follows: TGTGCCAGTAGCTATCAGGGACTAGTAGTGTTTGAGCAGTTCTTC. This codes for CASSYQGLVVFEQFF. The J gene is TRBJ2-1, the V gene TRBV19; the match to TRBD2 covers 8 bases. Looked up from germline, CDR1 is LNHDA and CDR2 is SQIVND (reference sequence). V trimming: 6 bases; J trimming: 9 bases; junction bases outside the gene matches: 13. This CDR3 has 15 amino acids.

The chain carries TRBV5-4 and TRBJ2-7, with a weak D call TRBD1 (5 bases). With 4 bases removed from V and 0 bases from J, the gap between germline ends came to 14 bases. The germline CDR1 and CDR2 sequences are SGHNT and YYREEE (reference sequence). This CDR3 region has 15 residues. The CDR3 DNA reads TGTGCCAGCAGCATACAGGCCAGACCCTCCTACGAGCAGTACTTC. It encodes CASSIQARPSYEQYF.

This clonotype was counted between two and nine times. This chain links TRBV6-2 or TRBV6-3 with TRBJ2-7; perhaps TRBD1 as D (5 bases). This CDR3 contains 15 residues. V lost 6 bases and J lost 9, with 24 bases in between. Looked up from germline, CDR1 is MNHEY and CDR2 is SVGEGT. CDR3 protein: CASSSVQDRVLGQYF. The CDR3 DNA reads TGTGCCAGCAGCTCGGTACAGGATCGGGTCCTAGGGCAGTACTTC.

V is TRBV7-9 and J is TRBJ2-7; D is unresolved. Looked up from germline, CDR1 is SEHNR and CDR2 is FQNEAQ (reference sequence). The CDR3 is made up of 13 amino acids. Trimming took off 6 bases at V and 3 bases at J, with 12 bases between the two ends. DNA for the CDR3: TGTGCCAGCAGTCAACCTGGTAGCTACGAGCAGTACTTC. Protein: CASSQPGSYEQYF.